The 15 T cell receptor beta chains in this list originate from one sample, sequenced in a study of Graves' ophthalmopathy and Graves' hyperthyroidism. Scientists amplified the TCR beta CDR3 regions from RNA transcripts. RT-PCR in the first round used HTBI primers; a second-round multiplex PCR followed. TCRdb processed the multiplex PCR reads anew with MiXCR; each CDR3 protein has one entry. The sample has around 400,000 distinct CDR3 sequences, roughly 18% seen once. Sequencing used peripheral blood. The source is a woman aged 18-29 years with Graves' ophthalmopathy.

This clonotype was counted at least ten times. The chain has TRBV28 and TRBJ2-7; maybe TRBD1 (6 bases). The CDR3 covers 13 residues. CDR1 is MDHEN, CDR2 SYDVKM, per germline. The ends were cut back, 2 bases at V and 6 bases at J, with 11 bases in the middle. CDR3 DNA sequence: TGTGCCAGCAGTTTAACGAGAGGGGGCGAGCAGTACTTC. Encoded protein: CASSLTRGGEQYF.

This clonotype was seen many times. The chain links TRBV29-1 to TRBJ2-7, with 11 nucleotides matching TRBD1. This CDR3 contains 12 residues. Germline V gene sequence: CDR1 SQVTM, CDR2 ANQGSEA. CDR3 nucleotides: TGCAGTGCCGGGACAGGGGGCTACGAGCAGTACTTC. Translating it yields CSAGTGGYEQYF.

This clonotype has ten or more counts. The chain has TRBV7-2 and TRBJ2-7; D unclear. Germline loops: CDR1 SGHTA, CDR2 FQGNSA. V was shortened by 2 bases and J by 3 bases, with 8 bases between the two germline ends. The CDR3 is 13 amino acids. The CDR3 protein is CASSLTSDYEQYF. Here the CDR3 DNA reads TGTGCCAGCAGCTTAACTTCCGACTACGAGCAGTACTTC.

The table lists this clonotype with many counts. The CDR3 region is CASSLLPPRAGQPQHF. The CDR3 DNA follows: TGTGCCAGCAGCTTACTTCCCCCCAGGGCGGGTCAGCCCCAGCATTTT. The genes are TRBV11-2 and TRBJ1-5, with D possibly matching TRBD1 (5 bases). CDR3 length: 16 amino acids. Trimming removed 2 bases from V and 6 bases from J, with 17 bases in between. The germline CDR1 and CDR2 sequences are SGHAT and FQNNGV. Looking up the rest from reference TRBV11-2 and TRBJ1-5 gives the full variable domain: EAGVAQSPRYKIIEKRQSVAFWCNPISGHATLYWYQQILGQGPKLLIQFQNNGVVDDSQLPKDRFSAERLKGVDSTLKIQPAKLEDSAVYLCASSLLPPRAGQPQHFGDGTRLSIL.

The chain links TRBV9 to TRBJ1-1; D remains unclear. Germline lookup yields CDR1 SGDLS and CDR2 YYNGEE. Trimming cost V 3 bases and J 5 bases, with 14 bases left between them. The CDR3 contains 14 residues. The CDR3 region is CASSATVGYTEAFF. The CDR3 DNA reads as TGTGCCAGCAGCGCGACGGTAGGGTATACTGAAGCTTTCTTT.

This clonotype was found many times. J is TRBJ1-5 and V is TRBV6-2 or TRBV6-3; TRBD1 might be the D (6 bases). Germline CDR1 is MNHEY and CDR2 is SVGEGT. This CDR3 has 14 amino acids. With 5 bases removed from V and 3 bases from J, the gap between germline ends came to 11 bases. The CDR3 coding sequence is TGTGCCAGCAGTAACAGGGACGTCAATCAGCCCCAGCATTTT. Amino acids: CASSNRDVNQPQHF.

This clonotype has ten or more counts. The chain uses TRBV6-2 or TRBV6-3 and TRBJ1-2, with TRBD1 matching over 7 bases. This CDR3 comprises 16 residues. V trimming: 5 bases; J trimming: 3 bases; junction bases outside the gene matches: 12. The germline V gene encodes CDR1 MNHEY and CDR2 SVGEGT. The CDR3: CASSTGTVGEDYGYTF. The DNA for the CDR3 is TGTGCCAGCAGTACCGGGACAGTAGGAGAAGACTATGGCTACACCTTC.

This clonotype was seen repeatedly, ten times or more. This chain uses TRBV6-2 or TRBV6-3 with TRBJ1-1; D is uncertain. V lost 6 bases to trimming and J lost 0 bases, with 8 bases between them. CDR3 length equals 13 residues. Germline V gene data show CDR1 as MNHEY and CDR2 as SVGEGT. The CDR3 DNA is TGTGCCAGCAGAAAGGTTGTGAACACTGAAGCTTTCTTT. This encodes CASRKVVNTEAFF.

The chain has TRBV13 and TRBJ1-3; D not certain. The germline gives CDR1 PRHDT, CDR2 FYEKMQ (reference sequence). The germline V and J ends were trimmed by 5 bases and 0 bases, with 11 bases remaining between them. CDR3 size: 15 residues. This CDR3 reads CASSRRVPSGNTIYF. The CDR3 DNA reads TGTGCCAGCAGCCGCCGGGTCCCCTCTGGAAACACCATATATTTT. The entire variable domain, with the rest obtained from reference TRBV13 and TRBJ1-3, is as follows: AAGVIQSPRHLIKEKRETATLKCYPIPRHDTVYWYQQGPGQDPQFLISFYEKMQSDKGSIPDRFSAQQFSDYHSELNMSSLELGDSALYFCASSRRVPSGNTIYFGEGSWLTVV.

The V call is TRBV6-5, the J call TRBJ1-2; possibly TRBD1 for D (5 bases). CDR3 length: 14 residues. CDR1 MNHEY and CDR2 SVGAGI come from the germline V gene. The V end lost 3 bases, the J end lost 0 bases, and 8 bases lay between the germline ends. DNA for the CDR3: TGTGCCAGCAGTTATATGGGGCCTAACTATGGCTACACCTTC. Amino acids: CASSYMGPNYGYTF.

The chain employs TRBV12-3 or TRBV12-4 and TRBJ1-1; TRBD1 is a possible D gene (5 bases). CDR3 size: 17 residues. V gave up 3 bases and J gave up 8 bases, with 25 bases separating them. CDR3 DNA sequence: TGTGCCAGCAGTTTGAGGGGCAGCACTATTAGTACTGAGGAAGCTTTCTTT. Protein sequence: CASSLRGSTISTEEAFF.

This clonotype was picked up many times. V is TRBV5-6 and J is TRBJ2-7, with D perhaps matching TRBD2 (6 bases). The ends were cut back, 3 bases at V and 4 bases at J, with 17 bases in the middle. There are 15 residues in the CDR3. Germline CDR1 reads SGHDT; CDR2 reads YYEEEE. CDR3 in amino acids: CASSSGAGLPYEQYF. The CDR3 region has the DNA TGTGCCAGCAGCTCTGGGGCGGGACTGCCGTACGAGCAGTACTTC.

This clonotype was seen many times. The chain uses TRBV6-2 or TRBV6-3 and TRBJ1-1, with D hard to call. The germline gives CDR1 MNHEY, CDR2 SVGEGT. The CDR3 is made up of 17 amino acids. V lost 0 bases, J lost 1 base, and 15 bases lay in between. CDR3 protein: CASSYSRAGSGNTEAFF. For the CDR3, the DNA is TGTGCCAGCAGTTACTCGAGGGCGGGGAGCGGGAACACTGAAGCTTTCTTT.

This clonotype was observed a single time. A read error may account for a junction end that differs from germline. The chain combines TRBV30 with TRBJ2-5; perhaps D is TRBD1 or TRBD2 (5 bases each). Germline loops: CDR1 GTSNPN, CDR2 SVGIG (reference sequence). CDR3 length: 12 residues. CDR3 residues: CAWSGRRGTNFF. CDR3 nucleotides: TGTGCCTGGAGTGGGCGACGAGGGACGAACTTCTTC.

This clonotype has ten or more counts. This chain links TRBV20-1 with TRBJ2-7, with D unclear. V was trimmed by 2 bases and J by 4 bases, leaving 12 bases between them. Germline assignment: CDR1 DFQATT and CDR2 SNEGSKA (reference sequence). The CDR3 contains 13 residues. CDR3 amino acids: CSARKMGRYEQYF. CDR3 in DNA: TGCAGTGCTAGAAAAATGGGCAGGTACGAGCAGTACTTC.